A few counts support the clone carrying this T cell receptor (beta chain). The CDR3 is 15 residues long. V lost 10 bases and J lost 1, with 17 bases in between. The germline V gene has CDR1 MNHNS and CDR2 SASEGT. Each CDR3 protein is one row after TCRdb ran MiXCR on the RT-PCR reads. The sample consists of 550,000 to 750,000 distinct CDR3 sequences, 14% of them appearing once. Source material: memory CD4+ T cells from blood. This TCR came from a female donor in good health, serving as a healthy control. This sequence joins TRBV6-1 and TRBJ2-1, with D possibly TRBD2 on 5 matching bases. This CDR3 is CATGVVPGSYNEQFF. In DNA, the CDR3 is TGTGCCACCGGGGTGGTTCCTGGGTCCTACAATGAGCAGTTCTTC.